Sequencing of this T cell receptor beta chain was carried out in a study of blood T cell repertoires in COVID-19. As handled by the study authors: Reference gene primer amplification gave nucleated cell count estimates. Only in-frame clones appear in the TCRdb table, and some are missing; sequencing was by immunoSEQ multiplex PCR. The D gene and trimming were derived from the DNA, and the V and J assignments and clone size from that table. Among some 110,000 clones listed, about 70% were seen once. Germline loops: CDR1 MGHRA, CDR2 YSYEKL. Germline trimming cut 4 bases from V and 9 bases from J; bases unmatched to any gene: 8. The CDR3 is 14 amino acids.

The sequenced material came from peripheral blood. This TCR came from a human donor with acute or convalescent COVID-19. The donor label of this sample is uncertain. V gene TRBV4-1 combines with J gene TRBJ2-2, with 7 bases matching TRBD1. The CDR3 DNA follows: TGCGCCAGCAGCCCCCTCGGACAGGCCCGGGAGCTGTTTTTT. As protein: CASSPLGQARELFF.